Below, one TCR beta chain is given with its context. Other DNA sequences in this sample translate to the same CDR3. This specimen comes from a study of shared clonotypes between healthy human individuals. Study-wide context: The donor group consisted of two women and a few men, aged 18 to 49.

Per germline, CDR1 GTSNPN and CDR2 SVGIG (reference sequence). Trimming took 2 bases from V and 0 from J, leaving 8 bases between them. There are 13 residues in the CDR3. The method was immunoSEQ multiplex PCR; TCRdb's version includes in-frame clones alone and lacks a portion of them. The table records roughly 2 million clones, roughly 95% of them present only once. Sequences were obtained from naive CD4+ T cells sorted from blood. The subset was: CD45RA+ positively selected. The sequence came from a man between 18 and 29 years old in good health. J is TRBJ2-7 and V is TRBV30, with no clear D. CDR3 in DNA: TGTGCCTGGAGTCTGGGTAGCTCCTACGAGCAGTACTTC. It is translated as CAWSLGSSYEQYF.